Shown below are 25 T cell receptor beta chains from a single sample sequenced in a study of patients and donors after allogeneic stem cell transplantation. From the RT-PCR reads, TCRdb called clonotypes with MiXCR, one entry per CDR3 protein. The table records 65,000 to 80,000 distinct CDR3 sequences, about 30% of them present only once. What was sequenced was blood, either unsorted or a sorted T cell fraction (not recorded which). The receptors here all came from a human donor who was either an allogeneic HSCT recipient or a stem cell or donor lymphocyte infusion donor (not recorded which). It is not recorded whose cells these are; they may come from a transplant donor.

This chain links TRBV24-1 with TRBJ2-2, with 10 bases aligning to TRBD1. Unmatched junction bases numbered 2, after V lost 3 bases and J lost 5 bases. This CDR3 is built from 15 residues. CDR1 is KGHDR and CDR2 is SFDVKD in the germline V gene. The CDR3 sequence is CATSDPGQGTGELFF. CDR3 sequence (DNA): TGTGCCACCAGTGATCCGGGACAGGGGACCGGGGAGCTGTTTTTT.

This clonotype has a handful of counts. The chain combines TRBV29-1 with TRBJ2-3; no firm D call. The V and J ends lost 5 bases and 1 base respectively, with 7 bases between them. CDR3 length: 12 residues. CDR1 SQVTM and CDR2 ANQGSEA come from the germline V gene. This CDR3 is CSVIPGTDTQYF. DNA for the CDR3: TGCAGCGTTATCCCGGGCACAGATACGCAGTATTTT.

The chain combines TRBV20-1 with TRBJ2-7; 9 bases line up with TRBD2. Germline CDR1 and CDR2: DFQATT and SNEGSKA (reference sequence). The CDR3 contains 16 residues. V shed 2 bases, J shed 0 bases, and the junction held 8 bases outside the gene matches. CDR3 DNA sequence: TGCAGTGCTAGACTAGCGGGACCCCTGAGCTCCTACGAGCAGTACTTC. This encodes CSARLAGPLSSYEQYF.

The genes are TRBV6-2 or TRBV6-3 and TRBJ1-6, with 10 bases fitting TRBD1. Looked up from germline, CDR1 is MNHEY and CDR2 is SVGEGT. The V segment lost 6 bases and the J segment 8 bases; nucleotides outside the gene matches: 7. The CDR3 length is 15 residues. CDR3 loop: CASSERDRGYSPLHF. In DNA, the CDR3 is TGTGCCAGCAGCGAACGGGACAGGGGATATTCACCCCTCCACTTT.

As regards this clonotype: As the CDR3 is not closed by the conserved phenylalanine or tryptophan, this likely results from a read error. V gene TRBV7-3 combines with J gene TRBJ1-1; D remains unclear. The V end lost 5 bases, the J end lost 0 bases, and 16 bases lay between the germline ends. Germline CDR1 is SGHTA and CDR2 is FQGTGA. There are 16 residues in the CDR3. The CDR3 sequence: CASSPVGGQMNTEAFL. CDR3 bases: TGTGCCAGCAGCCCCGTAGGAGGCCAGATGAACACTGAAGCTTTCTTA.

Only a few counts were recorded for this clonotype. This chain connects TRBV20-1 to TRBJ1-1; 8 bases line up with TRBD1. CDR3 length: 13 residues. The junction had 4 bases not matched to a gene; V was cut back by 6 bases and J by 1 base. Looked up from germline, CDR1 is DFQATT and CDR2 is SNEGSKA (reference sequence). DNA of the CDR3: TGCAGTGCCCAAGGACAGGGGAACACTGAAGCTTTCTTT. Translation gives CSAQGQGNTEAFF.

The genes are TRBV7-9 and TRBJ1-3; unclear D gene. This CDR3 region has 13 residues. The germline V gene encodes CDR1 SEHNR and CDR2 FQNEAQ (reference sequence). The ends were cut back, 5 bases at V and 2 bases at J, with 7 bases in the middle. The CDR3 nucleotides read TGTGCCAGCAGCCCCGAGGCTGGAAACACCATATATTTT. It yields the protein CASSPEAGNTIYF.

This clonotype was recorded at least ten times. The DNA for the CDR3 is TGTGCCAGCAGCGCCCTACAGGGGACTAGAGGCTACACCTTC. Protein: CASSALQGTRGYTF. This chain connects TRBV7-9 to TRBJ1-2; 7 bases are a match to TRBD1. The CDR3 is made up of 14 amino acids. In germline, CDR1 is SEHNR, CDR2 FQNEAQ (reference sequence). After removal of 5 bases from V and 8 bases from J, the junction contained 11 bases not matched to a gene.

This clonotype was counted between two and nine times. The rearrangement links TRBV3-1 to TRBJ2-3, with 7 positions matching TRBD2. V trimming: 3 bases; J trimming: 2 bases; junction bases outside the gene matches: 14. Germline values: CDR1 LGHDT, CDR2 YNNKEL (reference sequence). The length of the CDR3 is 18 residues. CDR3 amino acids: CASSQGPYQRGYTDTQYF. The DNA for the CDR3 is TGTGCCAGCAGCCAGGGTCCTTACCAGCGGGGTTACACAGATACGCAGTATTTT.

This chain joins TRBV20-1 and TRBJ2-7; no reliable D call. Between the trimmed V and J ends, which lost 3 bases and 0 bases, there was a span of 12 bases. The CDR3 runs 14 residues. Germline CDR1 and CDR2: DFQATT and SNEGSKA (reference sequence). This CDR3 reads CSASSGEVSYEQYF. The CDR3 region has the DNA TGCAGTGCTAGTTCAGGAGAGGTCTCCTACGAGCAGTACTTC.

The V call is TRBV10-3, the J call TRBJ2-5; 7 bases match TRBD1. Trimming cost V 5 bases and J 5 bases; bases outside gene matches: 5. CDR3 length: 13 amino acids. Germline V gene data show CDR1 as ENHRY and CDR2 as SYGVKD. The CDR3 here is CAISRQGGETQYF. DNA of the CDR3: TGTGCCATCAGTCGACAGGGCGGGGAGACCCAGTACTTC.

This chain links TRBV20-1 with TRBJ1-5; D possibly corresponds to TRBD1 (6 bases). Germline-derived CDR1 and CDR2 are DFQATT and SNEGSKA (reference sequence). V was cut by 0 bases and J by 3 bases, with 15 bases left in between. CDR3 size: 16 residues. This CDR3 is CSARDSEDRANQPQHF. CDR3 bases: TGCAGTGCTAGAGATTCCGAGGACAGAGCCAATCAGCCCCAGCATTTT.

The table lists this clonotype with a few counts. The gene calls are TRBV10-3 and TRBJ1-1; D perhaps matches TRBD1 (5 bases). CDR1 ENHRY and CDR2 SYGVKD come from the germline V gene. The CDR3 totals 18 residues. Deletions cut 0 bases from V and 1 base from J, with 18 bases between. For the CDR3, the DNA is TGTGCCATCAGTGAGTCGGCGGGGCGCAGGTCCGGGAACACTGAAGCTTTCTTT. Translated, it gives CAISESAGRRSGNTEAFF.

The chain employs TRBV19 and TRBJ1-5, with D perhaps TRBD1 (6 bases). CDR3 length: 13 residues. Germline values: CDR1 LNHDA, CDR2 SQIVND (reference sequence). V was pared by 2 bases and J by 5 bases, with 7 bases between. Here the CDR3 reads CASSITGHQPQHF. CDR3 nucleotide sequence: TGTGCCAGTAGTATAACAGGGCATCAGCCCCAGCATTTT.

This clonotype came up many times. This CDR3 reads CSASGPGGTQYF. The CDR3 coding sequence is TGCAGTGCTAGCGGCCCGGGGGGGACCCAGTACTTC. V is TRBV20-1 and J is TRBJ2-5, with TRBD2 identical over 7 bases. The V and J ends lost 3 bases and 7 bases, in that order; junction bases with no gene match: 5. This CDR3 contains 12 residues. Looked up from germline, CDR1 is DFQATT and CDR2 is SNEGSKA (reference sequence).

The CDR3 nucleotides read TGTGCCAGCAGTCAACAGGCTTGGACCAAAAACATTCAGTACTTC. It translates to CASSQQAWTKNIQYF. The chain recombines TRBV12-3 or TRBV12-4 with TRBJ2-4, with D perhaps matching TRBD1 (5 bases). The CDR3 consists of 15 residues. V was pared by 5 bases and J by 2 bases, with 13 bases between.

This clonotype has only a few counts. The rearrangement links TRBV25-1 to TRBJ1-2; D gene uncertain. The CDR3 is made up of 13 amino acids. The germline V and J ends were trimmed by 0 bases and 5 bases, with 7 bases remaining between them. Germline CDR1 and CDR2: MGHDK and SYGVNS. In DNA, the CDR3 is TGTGCCAGCAGTGAATATGGAGTTTATGGCTACACCTTC. This gives the protein CASSEYGVYGYTF.

The chain couples TRBV7-9 to TRBJ2-1; 10 bases map to TRBD2. CDR1 and CDR2 from the germline V gene are SEHNR and FQNEAQ (reference sequence). This CDR3 has 14 residues. Unmatched junction bases numbered 2, after V lost 3 bases and J lost 6 bases. CDR3 nucleotides: TGTGCCAGCAGCTTCCAGCGGGAGGGCAATGAGCAGTTCTTC. This encodes CASSFQREGNEQFF.

The chain uses TRBV20-1 and TRBJ2-1; 9 nucleotides match TRBD2. Germline V gene sequence: CDR1 DFQATT, CDR2 SNEGSKA (reference sequence). V was clipped by 3 bases and J by 3 bases; unmatched bases: 6. The CDR3 is 15 amino acids. The CDR3 here is CSASRGTSFYNEQFF. In DNA, the CDR3 is TGCAGTGCTAGTAGAGGGACTAGCTTCTACAATGAGCAGTTCTTC.

This clonotype was recorded a few times. This chain links TRBV25-1 with TRBJ2-1, with D uncertain. The CDR3 is made up of 12 amino acids. CDR1 MGHDK and CDR2 SYGVNS come from the germline V gene. The V end lost 4 bases, the J end lost 4 bases, and 5 bases lay between the germline ends. As DNA, the CDR3 is TGTGCCAGCAGTGTGGGATACAATGAGCAGTTCTTC. Its translation is CASSVGYNEQFF.

This clonotype was seen only a few times. The chain recombines TRBV7-8 with TRBJ2-3; 9 nucleotides line up with TRBD2. V gave up 6 bases and J gave up 2 bases; unmatched junction bases: 9. Germline lookup yields CDR1 SGHVS and CDR2 FQNEAQ. The CDR3 length is 16 residues. DNA for the CDR3: TGTGCCAGCAGATCTACCGGGACTAGCAACACAGATACGCAGTATTTT. It yields the protein CASRSTGTSNTDTQYF.

The rearrangement joins TRBV6-1 to TRBJ1-1; no firm D call. Germline V CDR1 and CDR2: MNHNS, SASEGT. Trimming pared 6 bases from V and 0 bases from J, leaving 5 bases between. The CDR3 extends over 12 amino acids. The CDR3 sequence is CASRRLNTEAFF. CDR3 DNA: TGTGCCAGCAGGAGGTTGAACACTGAAGCTTTCTTT.

There are a few counts of this clonotype. The V and J genes are TRBV7-2 and TRBJ1-2; D call uncertain. CDR1 and CDR2 from the germline V gene are SGHTA and FQGNSA. The CDR3 is 14 residues long. Between the trimmed V and J ends, which lost 4 bases and 4 bases, there was a span of 13 bases. Here the CDR3 DNA reads TGTGCCAGCAGCTCGGGCCCGTTCGGCTATGGCTACACCTTC. It translates to CASSSGPFGYGYTF.

This clonotype was counted only a few times. The chain recombines TRBV27 with TRBJ1-6; D is ambiguous. CDR1 MNHEY and CDR2 SMNVEV come from the germline V gene (reference sequence). The V and J ends lost 6 bases and 11 bases respectively, with 23 bases between them. The CDR3 runs 16 residues. CDR3 loop: CASRTIYKSLSAPLHF. The DNA for the CDR3 is TGTGCCAGCAGAACAATCTATAAAAGCCTTTCCGCACCCCTCCACTTT.

V usage is TRBV3-1 and J usage is TRBJ2-1; D is unclear. The CDR3 is 18 residues long. Trimming shortened V by 11 bases and J by 5 bases, and 31 bases separated the two germline ends. Germline V gene sequence: CDR1 LGHDT, CDR2 YNNKEL (reference sequence). The CDR3 is CASRPPDLFCSLHNEQFF. CDR3 nucleotide sequence: TGTGCCTCCCGTCCCCCGGATCTTTTTTGCTCTTTACACAATGAGCAGTTCTTC.